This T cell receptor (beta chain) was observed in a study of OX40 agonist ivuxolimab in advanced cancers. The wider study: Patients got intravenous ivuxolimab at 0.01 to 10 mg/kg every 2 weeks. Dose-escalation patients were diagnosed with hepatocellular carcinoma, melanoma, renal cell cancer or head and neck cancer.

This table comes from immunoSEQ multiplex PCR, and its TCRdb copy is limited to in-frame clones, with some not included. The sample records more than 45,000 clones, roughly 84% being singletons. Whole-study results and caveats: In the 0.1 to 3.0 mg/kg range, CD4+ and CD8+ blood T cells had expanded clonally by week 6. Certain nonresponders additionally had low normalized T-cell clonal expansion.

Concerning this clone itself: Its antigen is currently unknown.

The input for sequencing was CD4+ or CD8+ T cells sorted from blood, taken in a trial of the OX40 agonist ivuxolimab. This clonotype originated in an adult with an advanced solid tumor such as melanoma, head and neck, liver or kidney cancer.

This CDR3 is CASSLGEYEKLFF. The CDR3 DNA reads TGTGCCAGCAGCTTAGGAGAATACGAAAAACTGTTTTTT. The chain uses TRBV7-9 and TRBJ1-4; D gene uncertain. V lost 1 base and J lost 8, with 8 bases in between. Germline loops: CDR1 SEHNR, CDR2 FQNEAQ (reference sequence). The CDR3 covers 13 residues.